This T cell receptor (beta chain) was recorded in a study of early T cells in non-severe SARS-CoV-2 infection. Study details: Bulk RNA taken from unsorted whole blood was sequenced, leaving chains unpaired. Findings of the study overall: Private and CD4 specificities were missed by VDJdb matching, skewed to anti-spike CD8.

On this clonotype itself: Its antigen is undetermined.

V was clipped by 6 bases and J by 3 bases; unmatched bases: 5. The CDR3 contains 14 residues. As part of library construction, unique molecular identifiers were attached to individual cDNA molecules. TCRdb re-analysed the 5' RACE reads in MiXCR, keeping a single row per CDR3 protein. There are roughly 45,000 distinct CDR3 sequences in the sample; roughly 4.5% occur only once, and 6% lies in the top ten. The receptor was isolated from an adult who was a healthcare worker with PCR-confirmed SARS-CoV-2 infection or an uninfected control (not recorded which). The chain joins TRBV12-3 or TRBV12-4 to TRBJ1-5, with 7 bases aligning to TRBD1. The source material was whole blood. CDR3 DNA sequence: TGTGCCAGCAGCCCCCAGGGGGTCAATCAGCCCCAGCATTTT. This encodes CASSPQGVNQPQHF.